This paragraph reports one TCR beta chain. In this sample, this clonotype turned up many times. The clone's antigen remains unknown. Within one base of it there is no much larger clone, and no base qualities were kept. The sample comes from a study of blood T cells in healthy people across ages (dated by TCRdb to between 2015 and 2017). General notes on the study: In model experiments, template switching captured roughly one uniquely barcoded TCR beta cDNA molecule for every two T cells. The study measured age-related changes in TCR beta repertoire diversity using deep sequencing normalized with unique cDNA molecular identifiers. To avoid experimental bias, donors of different ages were spread randomly across the sequencing lanes. Using the same blood draw, the study looked at two additional independent replicas of 1 million unique cDNA reads for two donors, one aged 18 to 30 and the other aged 80 or older. The donors were split into four age groups: young (average around 15 years), middle-aged (roughly 42), aged (more than 55) and long-lived (over 75). Overall results and qualifications from the work: Because the CMV infection status of the donors was unknown, age-related changes in expanded clonotypes may potentially have been confounded. Compared with the aged group, more naive CD4+ T cells, fewer expanded clones and increased TCR diversity were shown by the long-lived group, suggesting age selection. Bulk unsorted PBMC profiling prevented conclusive comparison of naive and antigen-experienced compartments. Observed TCR beta diversity per million T cells fell roughly linearly with age, and a significant reduction was already apparent by age about 43. The percentage of naive T cells measured by flow cytometry correlated strongly with observed TCR beta diversity. Total diversity estimates from one million sequenced T cells were considered lower bounds and underestimates.

The donors were 40 or so Caucasian individuals from Russia, aged 6 to 90 years, who were systemically healthy. Around 10 milliliters of peripheral blood were collected from each donor into EDTA-treated Vacutainer tubes. Ficoll-Paque density-gradient centrifugation was used to isolate PBMCs, with at least 7 million per sample. Trizol reagent was used to extract total RNA from PBMCs, with at least 5 micrograms per sample. The percentages of naive CD45RAhigh/CD27high T cells were determined by flow cytometry on a PBMC aliquot from every donor. Taken from the germline V gene, the CDR1 and CDR2 loops are SGHRS and YFSETQ. The CDR3, from cysteine to phenylalanine, totals 15 residues. Only the CDR3 DNA is retained, 45 bases long and in frame from the first base. V and J are truncated by 4 bases and 0 bases respectively, leaving an intervening sequence of 12 bases. Library preparation was by 5' RACE. Instrument used: Illumina HiSeq 2500. The second PCR ran for roughly 7 to 11 cycles and used a J-beta primer mix along with a sample-barcoded 5' primer. Each TCR beta cDNA molecule received a unique molecular identifier from a template-switch 5' adaptor carrying 12 random nucleotides. At least 2.5 million CDR3-containing paired-end reads were obtained from each sample. All of the RNA was converted into first-strand cDNA using the Mint cDNA synthesis kit, with a TRBC-specific oligonucleotide serving as the primer. Following uracil-DNA glycosylase treatment, a first 18-cycle PCR with universal primers M1SS and BC2_uni_R was performed on all cDNA. As for the authors' bioinformatics: For normalization, 1 million high-quality reads, each with a distinct molecular identifier, were randomly selected from each sample. Instead of being binned into consensus sequences, reads with shared molecular identifiers were discarded. MiTCR, with a Q25 quality threshold and the strictest error-elimination algorithm, was used for CDR3 identification, clonotype clustering and error correction. Lower-bound total TCR beta diversity was estimated with a nonparametric unseen species model using Euler transformation. The raw public data were reprocessed by TCRdb itself: fastp quality trimming at Q25, MiXCR clonotype calling, in-frame beta chains only. Merged by CDR3 protein, the rows form single entries marked with the most common genes and DNA. The V and J calls were determined by TCRdb, not by the authors. The sample includes hundreds of thousands of distinct CDR3 sequences, with about 51% observed a single time. The ten largest clones represent about 13% of the sample.

The receptor comes from a woman over 75 in good health. This chain is built from TRBV5-1 and TRBJ2-3; no confident D gene assignment can be made. The specimen sequenced was blood. DNA sequence: TGCGCCAGCAGCCGCGATGACGGGAGCACAGATACGCAGTATTTT. It specifies CASSRDDGSTDTQYF.